Below, 17 T cell receptor beta chains from the same sample are listed, as sequenced in a study of blood T cells in healthy people across ages. The second PCR ran roughly 6 to 12 cycles with a sample-barcoded 5' primer and J-beta primers. TCRdb re-called the 5' RACE reads with MiXCR, one entry per CDR3 protein. The sample gives about 1.5 million distinct CDR3 sequences, approximately 42% of which show up once; under 8% is in the top ten. Sequences were obtained from blood. These TCRs come from a woman aged 18-30 years in good health.

The V call is TRBV2, the J call TRBJ2-5, with 9 positions matching TRBD2. Germline V gene lookup returns CDR1 SNHLY and CDR2 FYNNEI. The V gene end was trimmed by 7 bases and the J gene end by 1 base; junction bases not matched to a gene: 10. CDR3 length: 16 amino acids. The CDR3 coding sequence is TGTGCCAGCACTGACCTTAGCGGGGGATTCCAAGAGACCCAGTACTTC. The encoded protein is CASTDLSGGFQETQYF. Variable domain in full (rest from reference TRBV2 and TRBJ2-5): EPEVTQTPSHQVTQMGQEVILRCVPISNHLYFYWYRQILGQKVEFLVSFYNNEISEKSEIFDDQFSVERPDGSNFTLKIRSTKLEDSAMYFCASTDLSGGFQETQYFGPGTRLLVL.

Only a few counts were recorded for this clonotype. V gene TRBV29-1 combines with J gene TRBJ2-5; TRBD2 matches 7 bases. Germline V CDR1 and CDR2: SQVTM, ANQGSEA. The CDR3 extends over 16 amino acids. The J segment lost 3 bases and the V segment lost 0 bases, leaving 10 bases of the junction unmatched. The CDR3 bases are TGCAGCGTTGAAGATTTGAGATCGAGCGGGGAAGAGACCCAGTACTTC. Translating it yields CSVEDLRSSGEETQYF.

V gene TRBV20-1 combines with J gene TRBJ2-3, with TRBD2 matching over 8 bases. V was clipped by 1 base and J by 2 bases; unmatched bases: 11. This CDR3 spans 17 amino acids. The germline V gene has CDR1 DFQATT and CDR2 SNEGSKA (reference sequence). The CDR3 is CSARAGYGREATDTQYF. CDR3 coding DNA: TGCAGTGCTAGAGCGGGATATGGGCGGGAGGCCACAGATACGCAGTATTTT.

Only a few counts were recorded for this clonotype. This chain connects TRBV15 to TRBJ1-1, with D unresolved. Germline V gene lookup returns CDR1 LNHNV and CDR2 YYDKDF (reference sequence). Trimming stripped 2 bases from V and 7 bases from J, with 8 bases between. The CDR3 has 12 amino acids. The CDR3 coding sequence is TGTGCCACCAGCAGATTCGGGCATGAAGCTTTCTTT. It is translated as CATSRFGHEAFF.

This sequence joins TRBV7-9 and TRBJ2-1; no definite D call. Near its end, the DNA agrees better with TRBJ2-7, so the J call may be wrong. Per the germline V gene, CDR1 is SEHNR and CDR2 is FQNEAQ (reference sequence). This CDR3 contains 13 residues. The chain's CDR3 is CASSNRSYNEQYF. CDR3 nucleotides: TGTGCCAGCAGTAATAGATCCTACAATGAGCAGTACTTC.

This clonotype has a handful of counts. V gene TRBV2 combines with J gene TRBJ2-5, with D unclear. V lost 7 bases, J lost 2 bases, and 8 bases lay in between. The CDR3 runs 12 residues. Germline CDR1 reads SNHLY; CDR2 reads FYNNEI. The CDR3 is CASTRIQETQYF. Here the CDR3 DNA reads TGTGCCAGCACCAGGATTCAAGAGACCCAGTACTTC.

To note about this clonotype: One end of the junction is discordant with germline, which a read error may explain. The chain combines TRBV6-6 with TRBJ1-2; the D is unclear. CDR1 and CDR2 from the germline V gene are MNHNY and SVGAGI (reference sequence). The CDR3 length is 12 residues. Here the CDR3 DNA reads TGTGTCAGCAATACTGCTAACTATGGCTACACCTTC. Encoded protein: CVSNTANYGYTF.

This sequence joins TRBV3-1 and TRBJ1-4; D ambiguous. The CDR3 extends over 13 amino acids. Deletions cut 1 base from V and 6 bases from J, with 6 bases between. The V gene's germline CDR1 is LGHDT and CDR2 YNNKEL (reference sequence). CDR3: CASSQARHEKLFF. CDR3 nucleotides: TGTGCCAGCAGCCAAGCTCGACATGAAAAACTGTTTTTT.

This clonotype has more than one count but fewer than ten. V and J are TRBV6-1 and TRBJ2-2, with D hard to call. The V end lost 0 bases, the J end lost 4 bases, and 6 bases lay between the germline ends. Germline V gene lookup returns CDR1 MNHNS and CDR2 SASEGT. The CDR3 runs to 14 residues. Here the CDR3 reads CASSEARITGELFF. Here the CDR3 DNA reads TGTGCCAGCAGTGAAGCGCGGATCACCGGGGAGCTGTTTTTT.

This clonotype was observed a few times. This sequence joins TRBV3-1 and TRBJ1-2; 10 bases agree with TRBD1. Per the germline V gene, CDR1 is LGHDT and CDR2 is YNNKEL (reference sequence). Trimming at V came to 2 bases and at J to 6 bases, leaving 3 bases not matched to a gene. CDR3 length equals 14 residues. The CDR3 nucleotides are TGTGCCAGCAGCCAACTCGGACAGGGGGATGGCTACACCTTC. The encoded protein is CASSQLGQGDGYTF. Combining the CDR3 with reference TRBV3-1 and TRBJ1-2 gives the whole variable domain DTAVSQTPKYLVTQMGNDKSIKCEQNLGHDTMYWYKQDSKKFLKIMFSYNNKELIINETVPNRFSPKSPDKAHLNLHINSLELGDSAVYFCASSQLGQGDGYTFGSGTRLTVV.

This clonotype came up a few times. The chain employs TRBV4-2 and TRBJ2-1; 10 bases are a match to TRBD1. Germline assignment: CDR1 LGHNA and CDR2 YNFKEQ. This CDR3 has 18 amino acids. After removal of 4 bases from V and 2 bases from J, the junction contained 11 bases not matched to a gene. This chain's CDR3 is CASSRNNFGQGAYNEQFF. CDR3 coding DNA: TGTGCCAGCAGCCGCAATAACTTCGGACAGGGGGCCTACAATGAGCAGTTCTTC.

The CDR3 nucleotides read TGTGCCAGCAGCTTAGGCAGCAGGGGCTCTCCCTCTGGAAACACCATATATTTT. Translated: CASSLGSRGSPSGNTIYF. The V and J genes are TRBV7-6 and TRBJ1-3; weak D call: TRBD1 (6 bases). V dropped 1 base and J dropped 0 bases, with 16 bases sitting between them. The CDR3 is 18 amino acids. The germline gives CDR1 SGHVS, CDR2 FNYEAQ.

The rearrangement links TRBV4-1 to TRBJ2-6; D is undetermined. Germline loops: CDR1 MGHRA, CDR2 YSYEKL. This CDR3 region has 16 residues. Trimming took 2 bases from V and 0 from J, leaving 8 bases between them. The DNA of the CDR3 is TGCGCCAGCAGCCAATTAATAGCCTCTGGGGCCAACGTCCTGACTTTC. Protein sequence: CASSQLIASGANVLTF.

V usage is TRBV20-1 and J usage is TRBJ2-5; D tentatively reads TRBD1 or TRBD2 (5 bases each). The ends were cut back, 2 bases at V and 11 bases at J, with 21 bases in the middle. Per the germline V gene, CDR1 is DFQATT and CDR2 is SNEGSKA (reference sequence). The CDR3 is 14 residues long. The CDR3 region is CSARSRAVVGEQYF. The CDR3 DNA reads TGCAGTGCTAGAAGCAGGGCGGTAGTGGGAGAGCAGTACTTC.

The sample holds a few counts of this clonotype. The chain carries TRBV21-1 and TRBJ2-3; no DNA check was done on the table's D call, TRBD2. TRBV21-1 is described as a pseudogene. The CDR3 is made up of 16 amino acids. CDR3 loop: CASSKVRARFWGTQYF. CDR3 bases: TGTGCCAGCAGCAAAGTAAGGGCACGGTTCTGGGGTACGCAGTATTTT.

This clonotype occurred many times. V is TRBV3-1 and J is TRBJ1-1; D is undetermined. Trimming took 3 bases from V and 0 from J, leaving 2 bases between them. This CDR3 is 12 amino acids long. Germline values: CDR1 LGHDT, CDR2 YNNKEL (reference sequence). CDR3 sequence: CASSQMNTEAFF. Here the CDR3 DNA reads TGTGCCAGCAGCCAGATGAACACTGAAGCTTTCTTT. The full variable domain, completed using reference TRBV3-1 and TRBJ1-1, is DTAVSQTPKYLVTQMGNDKSIKCEQNLGHDTMYWYKQDSKKFLKIMFSYNNKELIINETVPNRFSPKSPDKAHLNLHINSLELGDSAVYFCASSQMNTEAFFGQGTRLTVV.

The chain couples TRBV6-1 to TRBJ2-1; 12 positions agree with TRBD2. CDR1 and CDR2 from the germline V gene are MNHNS and SASEGT. CDR3 length: 16 amino acids. V shed 6 bases, J shed 8 bases, and the junction held 11 bases outside the gene matches. The CDR3 nucleotides read TGTGCCAGCAGACAGACTAGCGGGGGACCTATCGATGAGCAGTTCTTC. Translating it yields CASRQTSGGPIDEQFF.